Shown below are 15 T cell receptor beta chains from a single sample sequenced in a study of cytomegalovirus exposure and HLA in healthy donors. This PCR relied on a set of 60 Vbeta primers and 13 Jbeta primers. Sequencing was performed with immunoSEQ multiplex PCR; in TCRdb, only in-frame clones are kept and a portion is missing. This sample has 75,000 to 90,000 clones, with 60% to 80% found just once. Sequenced: PBMCs. Receptors originate from a man aged 45 to 65 in good health and CMV-seronegative.

This chain connects TRBV28 to TRBJ2-7; D not resolved. V gave up 6 bases and J gave up 5 bases, with 14 bases separating them. Per the germline V gene, CDR1 is MDHEN and CDR2 is SYDVKM. The CDR3 totals 13 residues. CDR3 protein: CASRIYQSDEQYF. The DNA for the CDR3 is TGTGCCAGCAGGATATATCAGTCCGACGAGCAGTACTTC.

The rearrangement joins TRBV15 to TRBJ2-1; TRBD1 aligns across 9 bases. CDR3 length: 15 residues. Germline CDR1 LNHNV, CDR2 YYDKDF (reference sequence). The ends lost 1 base at V and 8 bases at J; junction bases unmatched: 6. The CDR3 bases are TGTGCCACCAGCAGAGGGACAGGGGACTCCGATGAGCAGTTCTTC. It yields the protein CATSRGTGDSDEQFF.

The genes are TRBV6-1 and TRBJ1-1, with D possibly matching TRBD1 (6 bases). The CDR3 totals 12 residues. Germline loops: CDR1 MNHNS, CDR2 SASEGT. Trimming removed 3 bases at V and 5 bases at J, with 7 bases between. The CDR3 DNA sequence: TGTGCCAGCAGTGACAGGGGTACTGAAGCTTTCTTT. Its protein is CASSDRGTEAFF.

The V and J genes are TRBV7-9 and TRBJ2-2, with D possibly being TRBD1 (5 bases). The germline gives CDR1 SEHNR, CDR2 FQNEAQ (reference sequence). The V gene lost 6 bases and the J gene lost 6 bases, with 11 bases spanning the gap. The CDR3 has 13 amino acids. The CDR3 nucleotides read TGTGCCAGCAGTCCAGGGTATCCCGGGGAGCTGTTTTTT. Translating gives CASSPGYPGELFF.

The chain uses TRBV2 and TRBJ1-3, with 12 bases identical to TRBD1. J was trimmed by 4 bases and V by 6 bases; bases with no gene match: 4. CDR1 and CDR2 from the germline V gene are SNHLY and FYNNEI. This CDR3 contains 15 residues. Written as DNA, the CDR3 is TGTGCCAGCAGAGGGACAGGGGGCGCGGGAAACACCATATATTTT. This gives the protein CASRGTGGAGNTIYF. The full variable domain, completed using reference TRBV2 and TRBJ1-3, is EPEVTQTPSHQVTQMGQEVILRCVPISNHLYFYWYRQILGQKVEFLVSFYNNEISEKSEIFDDQFSVERPDGSNFTLKIRSTKLEDSAMYFCASRGTGGAGNTIYFGEGSWLTVV.

V gene TRBV19 combines with J gene TRBJ2-4; TRBD2 matches at 7 bases. The CDR3 is 15 amino acids. The germline CDR1 and CDR2 sequences are LNHDA and SQIVND (reference sequence). V shed 7 bases and J 0 bases; nucleotides not matched to a gene: 6. The CDR3 DNA reads as TGTGCCAGTATGGGGCGGGAGATAGCCAAAAACATTCAGTACTTC. It codes for CASMGREIAKNIQYF.

The rearrangement links TRBV18 to TRBJ1-2, with D maybe TRBD1 (6 bases). This CDR3 spans 16 amino acids. Germline assignment: CDR1 KGHSH and CDR2 LQKENI. V was trimmed by 1 base and J by 3 bases, leaving 15 bases between them. In DNA form, the CDR3 reads TGTGCCAGCTCACCACACCCCGAAGCAGGGGACTATGGCTACACCTTC. It is translated as CASSPHPEAGDYGYTF. Filled out from reference TRBV18 and TRBJ1-2, the complete variable domain reads NAGVMQNPRHLVRRRGQEARLRCSPMKGHSHVYWYRQLPEEGLKFMVYLQKENIIDESGMPKERFSAEFPKEGPSILRIQQVVRGDSAAYFCASSPHPEAGDYGYTFGSGTRLTVV.

Here the CDR3 reads CASSLPGQNYGYTF. In DNA, the CDR3 is TGTGCCAGCAGCCTGCCGGGACAGAACTATGGCTACACCTTC. J is TRBJ1-2 and V is TRBV5-4; 7 bases are a match to TRBD1. The CDR3 is 14 amino acids. V trimming: 4 bases; J trimming: 2 bases; junction bases outside the gene matches: 5. Germline-derived CDR1 and CDR2 are SGHNT and YYREEE (reference sequence).

The chain combines TRBV27 with TRBJ1-6, with 7 bases fitting TRBD1. The junction had 2 bases not matched to a gene; V was cut back by 0 bases and J by 6 bases. Germline V gene sequence: CDR1 MNHEY, CDR2 SMNVEV (reference sequence). This CDR3 has 15 residues. CDR3 coding DNA: TGTGCCAGCAGTTTATCGGGACAGTCTAATTCACCCCTCCACTTT. Its translation is CASSLSGQSNSPLHF.

The V call is TRBV4-1, the J call TRBJ2-3, with a weak D call TRBD1 (6 bases). This CDR3 is 16 amino acids long. Trimming pared 3 bases from V and 5 bases from J, leaving 18 bases between. Germline V CDR1 and CDR2: MGHRA, YSYEKL. In nucleotides, the CDR3 is TGCGCCAGCAGCCATCCTCTAACCGGGACACAAGATACGCAGTATTTT. Its translation is CASSHPLTGTQDTQYF.

The chain has TRBV27 and TRBJ2-7; 7 bases map to TRBD1. J gave up 0 bases and V 2 bases, and 4 bases lay outside the gene matches. The germline V gene encodes CDR1 MNHEY and CDR2 SMNVEV (reference sequence). The length of the CDR3 is 15 residues. The CDR3 DNA is TGTGCCAGCAGTTTAAAGGGGGCCACCTCCTACGAGCAGTACTTC. Protein: CASSLKGATSYEQYF.

The chain has TRBV2 and TRBJ2-7, with D possibly matching TRBD2 (6 bases). The V gene lost 3 bases and the J gene lost 0 bases, with 12 bases spanning the gap. Germline CDR1 and CDR2: SNHLY and FYNNEI. This CDR3 has 15 residues. CDR3: CASSEEGGDSYEQYF. As DNA, the CDR3 is TGTGCCAGCAGTGAGGAGGGAGGAGACTCCTACGAGCAGTACTTC.

J is TRBJ2-3 and V is TRBV2, with 12 bases that match TRBD2. In germline, CDR1 is SNHLY, CDR2 FYNNEI. CDR3 size: 16 residues. Trimming cost V 4 bases and J 4 bases; bases outside gene matches: 6. In DNA form, the CDR3 reads TGTGCCAGCAGTGTTGGACTAGCGGGGAGCGCAGATACGCAGTATTTT. Residues: CASSVGLAGSADTQYF.

The chain links TRBV13 to TRBJ1-3; TRBD1 is a possible D gene (5 bases). The CDR3 is 12 residues long. Germline V gene sequence: CDR1 PRHDT, CDR2 FYEKMQ (reference sequence). Trimming cost V 8 bases and J 2 bases, with 7 bases left between them. This CDR3 reads CASQGTGNTIYF. DNA of the CDR3: TGTGCCAGCCAGGGTACTGGAAACACCATATATTTT.

This chain joins TRBV9 and TRBJ2-2, with 8 bases matching TRBD2. Looked up from germline, CDR1 is SGDLS and CDR2 is YYNGEE. The CDR3 totals 17 residues. Trimming removed 0 bases from V and 1 base from J; junction bases left unmatched: 5. The CDR3 DNA sequence: TGTGCCAGCAGCGTAGGCTGGCTAGCGGGGAACACCGGGGAGCTGTTTTTT. Translating gives CASSVGWLAGNTGELFF. Looking up the rest from reference TRBV9 and TRBJ2-2 gives the full variable domain: DSGVTQTPKHLITATGQRVTLRCSPRSGDLSVYWYQQSLDQGLQFLIQYYNGEERAKGNILERFSAQQFPDLHSELNLSSLELGDSALYFCASSVGWLAGNTGELFFGEGSRLTVL.